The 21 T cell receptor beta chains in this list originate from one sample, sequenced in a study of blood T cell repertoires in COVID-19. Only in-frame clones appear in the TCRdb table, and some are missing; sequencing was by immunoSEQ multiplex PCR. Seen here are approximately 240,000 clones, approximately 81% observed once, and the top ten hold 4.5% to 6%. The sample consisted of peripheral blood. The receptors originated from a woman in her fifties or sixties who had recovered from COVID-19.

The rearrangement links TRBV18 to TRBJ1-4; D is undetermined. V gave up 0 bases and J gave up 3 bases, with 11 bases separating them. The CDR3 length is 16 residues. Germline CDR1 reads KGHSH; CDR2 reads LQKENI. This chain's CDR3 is CASSPPPAVANEKLFF. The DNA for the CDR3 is TGTGCCAGCTCACCACCCCCCGCGGTAGCTAATGAAAAACTGTTTTTT.

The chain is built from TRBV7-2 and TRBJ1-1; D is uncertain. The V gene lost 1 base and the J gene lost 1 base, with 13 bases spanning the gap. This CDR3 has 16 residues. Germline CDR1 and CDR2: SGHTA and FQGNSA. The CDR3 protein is CASSLVVLHPNTEAFF. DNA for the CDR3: TGTGCCAGCAGCTTAGTAGTACTCCACCCGAACACTGAAGCTTTCTTT.

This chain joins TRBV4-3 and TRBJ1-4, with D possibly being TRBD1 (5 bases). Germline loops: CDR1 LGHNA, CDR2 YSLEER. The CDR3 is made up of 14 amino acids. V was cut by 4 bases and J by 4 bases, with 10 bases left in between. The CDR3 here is CASSRVGLNEKLFF. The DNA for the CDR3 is TGCGCCAGCAGCCGTGTGGGGCTTAATGAAAAACTGTTTTTT.

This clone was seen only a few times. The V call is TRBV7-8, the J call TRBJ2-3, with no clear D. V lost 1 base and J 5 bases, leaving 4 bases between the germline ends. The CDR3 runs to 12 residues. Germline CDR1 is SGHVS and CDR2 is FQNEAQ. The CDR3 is CASSLGRDTQYF. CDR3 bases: TGTGCCAGCAGCTTAGGTAGAGATACGCAGTATTTT.

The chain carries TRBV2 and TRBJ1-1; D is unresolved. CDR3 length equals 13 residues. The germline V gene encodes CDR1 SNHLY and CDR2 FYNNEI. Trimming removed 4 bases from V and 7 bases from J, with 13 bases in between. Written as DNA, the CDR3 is TGTGCCAGCAGTGCGTCCGGGTTAATTGAAGCTTTCTTT. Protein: CASSASGLIEAFF.

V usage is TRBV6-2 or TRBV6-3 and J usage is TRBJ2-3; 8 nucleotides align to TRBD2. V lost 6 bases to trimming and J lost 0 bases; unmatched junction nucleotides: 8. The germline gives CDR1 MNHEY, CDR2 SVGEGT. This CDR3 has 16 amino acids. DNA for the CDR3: TGTGCCAGCAGGCCTACTAGCGGTCATAGCACAGATACGCAGTATTTT. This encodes CASRPTSGHSTDTQYF.

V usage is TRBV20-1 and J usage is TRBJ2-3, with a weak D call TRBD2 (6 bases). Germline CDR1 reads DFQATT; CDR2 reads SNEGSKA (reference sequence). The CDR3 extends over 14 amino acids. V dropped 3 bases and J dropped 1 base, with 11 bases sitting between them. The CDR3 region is CSASLAYRTDTQYF. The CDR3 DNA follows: TGCAGTGCTAGTCTAGCGTATCGCACAGATACGCAGTATTTT.

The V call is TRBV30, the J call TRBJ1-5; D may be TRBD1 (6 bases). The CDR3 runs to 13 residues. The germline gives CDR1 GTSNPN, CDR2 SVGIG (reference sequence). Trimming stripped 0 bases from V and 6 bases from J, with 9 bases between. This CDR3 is CAWSVPGVQPQHF. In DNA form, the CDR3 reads TGTGCCTGGAGTGTACCAGGGGTTCAGCCCCAGCATTTT.

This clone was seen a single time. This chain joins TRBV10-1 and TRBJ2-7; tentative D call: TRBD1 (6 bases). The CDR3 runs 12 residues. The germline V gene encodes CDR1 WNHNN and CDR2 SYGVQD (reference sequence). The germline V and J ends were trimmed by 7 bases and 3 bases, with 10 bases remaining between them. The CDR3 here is CASNYRVYEQYF. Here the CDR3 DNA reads TGCGCCAGCAATTACAGGGTCTACGAGCAGTACTTC.

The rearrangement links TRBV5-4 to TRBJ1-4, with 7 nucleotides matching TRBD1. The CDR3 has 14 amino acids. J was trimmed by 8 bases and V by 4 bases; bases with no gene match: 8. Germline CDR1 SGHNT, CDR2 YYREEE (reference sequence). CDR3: CASSQDRVEEKLFF. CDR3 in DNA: TGTGCCAGCAGCCAAGACAGGGTTGAAGAAAAACTGTTTTTT. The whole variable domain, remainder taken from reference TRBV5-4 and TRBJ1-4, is ETGVTQSPTHLIKTRGQQVTLRCSSQSGHNTVSWYQQALGQGPQFIFQYYREEENGRGNFPPRFSGLQFPNYSSELNVNALELDDSALYLCASSQDRVEEKLFFGSGTQLSVL.

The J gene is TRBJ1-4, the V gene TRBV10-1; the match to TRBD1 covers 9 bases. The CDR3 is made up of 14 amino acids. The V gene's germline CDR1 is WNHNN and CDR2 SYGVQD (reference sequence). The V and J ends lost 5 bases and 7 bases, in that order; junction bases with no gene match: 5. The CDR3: CASSPDRGFEKLFF. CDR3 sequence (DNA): TGCGCCAGCAGTCCGGACAGGGGATTTGAAAAACTGTTTTTT.

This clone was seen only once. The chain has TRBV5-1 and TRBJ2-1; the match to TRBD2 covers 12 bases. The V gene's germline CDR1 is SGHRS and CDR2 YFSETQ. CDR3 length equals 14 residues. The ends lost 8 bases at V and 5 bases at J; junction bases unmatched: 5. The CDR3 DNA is TGCGCCAGTCGGACTAGCGGGGACAACAATGAGCAGTTCTTC. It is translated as CASRTSGDNNEQFF.

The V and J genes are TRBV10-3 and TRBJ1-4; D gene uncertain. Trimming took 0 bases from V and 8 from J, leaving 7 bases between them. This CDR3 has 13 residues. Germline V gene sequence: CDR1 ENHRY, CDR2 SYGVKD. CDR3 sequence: CAISESLSEKLFF. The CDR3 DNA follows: TGTGCCATCAGTGAGTCCCTGAGCGAAAAACTGTTTTTT.

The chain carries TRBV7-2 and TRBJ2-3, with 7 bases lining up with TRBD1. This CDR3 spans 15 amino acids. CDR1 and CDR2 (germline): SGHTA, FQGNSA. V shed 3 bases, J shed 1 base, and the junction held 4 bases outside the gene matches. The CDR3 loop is CASSLVGQGTDTQYF. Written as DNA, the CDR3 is TGTGCCAGCAGCTTGGTCGGACAGGGCACAGATACGCAGTATTTT.

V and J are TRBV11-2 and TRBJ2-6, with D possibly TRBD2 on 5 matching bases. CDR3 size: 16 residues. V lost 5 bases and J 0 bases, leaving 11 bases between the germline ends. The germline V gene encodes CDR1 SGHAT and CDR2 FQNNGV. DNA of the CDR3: TGTGCCAGCAGCCTTTTCCGGGGCTCTGGGGCCAACGTCCTGACTTTC. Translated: CASSLFRGSGANVLTF.

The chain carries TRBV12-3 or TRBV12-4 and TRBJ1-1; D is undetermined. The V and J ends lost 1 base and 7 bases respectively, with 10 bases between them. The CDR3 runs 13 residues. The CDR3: CASSLGRAGEAFF. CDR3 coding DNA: TGTGCCAGCAGTTTAGGTCGAGCGGGTGAAGCTTTCTTT.

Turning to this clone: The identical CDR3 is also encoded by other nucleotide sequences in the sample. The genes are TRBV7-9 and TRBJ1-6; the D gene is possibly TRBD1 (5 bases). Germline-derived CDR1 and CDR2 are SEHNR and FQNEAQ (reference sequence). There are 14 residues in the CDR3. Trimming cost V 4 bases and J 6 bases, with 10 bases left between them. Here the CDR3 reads CASSSQGGNSPLHF. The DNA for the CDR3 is TGTGCCAGCAGCTCGCAGGGTGGTAATTCACCCCTCCACTTT.

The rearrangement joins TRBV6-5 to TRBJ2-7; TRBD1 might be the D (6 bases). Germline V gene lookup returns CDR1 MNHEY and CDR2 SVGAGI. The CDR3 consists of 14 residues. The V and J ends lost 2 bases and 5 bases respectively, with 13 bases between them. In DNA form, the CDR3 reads TGTGCCAGCAGTTACGCTAACAGGGTTCACGAGCAGTACTTC. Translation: CASSYANRVHEQYF.

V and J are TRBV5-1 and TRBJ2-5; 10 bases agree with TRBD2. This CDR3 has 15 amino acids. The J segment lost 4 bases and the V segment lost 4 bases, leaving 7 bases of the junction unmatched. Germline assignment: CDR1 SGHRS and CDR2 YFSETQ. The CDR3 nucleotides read TGCGCCAGCAGCCTAGAAAGACTAGCGGGAGAGACCCAGTACTTC. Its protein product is CASSLERLAGETQYF.

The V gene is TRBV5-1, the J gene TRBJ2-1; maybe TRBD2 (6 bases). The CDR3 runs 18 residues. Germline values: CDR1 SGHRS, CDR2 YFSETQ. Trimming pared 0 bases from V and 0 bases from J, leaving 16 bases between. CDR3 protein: CASSLASVGLSSYNEQFF. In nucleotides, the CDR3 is TGCGCCAGCAGCTTGGCCTCGGTGGGACTTAGCTCCTACAATGAGCAGTTCTTC. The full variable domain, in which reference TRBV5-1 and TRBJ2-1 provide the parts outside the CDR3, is KAGVTQTPRYLIKTRGQQVTLSCSPISGHRSVSWYQQTPGQGLQFLFEYFSETQRNKGNFPGRFSGRQFSNSRSEMNVSTLELGDSALYLCASSLASVGLSSYNEQFFGPGTRLTVL.

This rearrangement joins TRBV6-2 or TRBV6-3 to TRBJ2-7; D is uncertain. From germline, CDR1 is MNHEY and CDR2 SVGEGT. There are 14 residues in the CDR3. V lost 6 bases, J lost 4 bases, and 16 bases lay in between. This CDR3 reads CASSLPGIGYEQYF. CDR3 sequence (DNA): TGTGCCAGCAGCCTCCCGGGTATCGGGTACGAGCAGTACTTC.